This T cell receptor (beta chain) appears in the sequencing data of a study of post-analysis software for immune sequencing data. Trimming removed 4 bases at V and 3 bases at J, with 10 bases between. CDR3 length: 13 amino acids. CDR1 is SGHRS, CDR2 YFSETQ, per germline. Study conclusions and caveats: The five TRBV segments detected at higher frequency in patients than in controls included TRBV5-6, TRBV5-1 and TRBV20-1.

With respect to this clonotype: What it recognizes is unknown.

TCR beta cDNA libraries included unique molecular identifiers. Each CDR3 protein gets one entry after TCRdb re-called the PCR reads with MiXCR. The top ten clones hold around 4.5% of a sample with 750,000 to 950,000 distinct CDR3 sequences, roughly 50% of them seen once. The TCR comes from a girl between 10 and 17 years old with multiple sclerosis. Input material: blood. The chain is built from TRBV5-1 and TRBJ1-2; D unclear. The CDR3 DNA reads TGCGCCAGCAGCCGTTCCGGGGACTATGGCTACACCTTC. Its translation is CASSRSGDYGYTF. The complete variable domain, with remaining parts taken from reference TRBV5-1 and TRBJ1-2, reads KAGVTQTPRYLIKTRGQQVTLSCSPISGHRSVSWYQQTPGQGLQFLFEYFSETQRNKGNFPGRFSGRQFSNSRSEMNVSTLELGDSALYLCASSRSGDYGYTFGSGTRLTVV.